This TCR beta chain appears in the sequencing data of a study of T cell responses to AZD1222 COVID-19 vaccine. Study background: Pooling of second doses given at about 4 or about 12 weeks was done. Study results and caveats: The donors showed a predominance of white British ancestry and of females, with possible underestimation of clonal diversity.

This clone came up once. Antigen: not known. This table comes from immunoSEQ multiplex PCR, and its TCRdb copy is limited to in-frame clones, with some not included. The sample holds roughly 55,000 clones, more than 80% seen once. Sequenced here: peripheral blood, sampled on day 0 of AZD1222 vaccination. This receptor was identified in an adult in good health.

CDR3 sequence: CASSAPGGILTEAFF. CDR3 DNA sequence: TGTGCCAGCTCGGCGCCAGGGGGAATCCTCACTGAAGCTTTCTTT. The chain has TRBV18 and TRBJ1-1; TRBD1 matches 7 bases. The trim removed 6 bases at V and 4 bases at J, leaving 11 bases unmatched. CDR1 and CDR2 from the germline V gene are KGHSH and LQKENI. This CDR3 spans 15 amino acids.